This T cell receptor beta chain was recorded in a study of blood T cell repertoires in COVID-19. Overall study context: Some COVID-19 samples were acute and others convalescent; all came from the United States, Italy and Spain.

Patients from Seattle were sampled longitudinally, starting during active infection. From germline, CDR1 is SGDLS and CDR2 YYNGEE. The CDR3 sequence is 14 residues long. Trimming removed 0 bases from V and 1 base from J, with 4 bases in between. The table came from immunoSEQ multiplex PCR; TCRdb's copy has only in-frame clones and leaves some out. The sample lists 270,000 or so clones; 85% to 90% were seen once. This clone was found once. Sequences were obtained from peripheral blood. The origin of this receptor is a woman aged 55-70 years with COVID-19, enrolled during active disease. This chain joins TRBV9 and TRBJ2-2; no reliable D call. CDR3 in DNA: TGTGCCAGCAGCGTAGCAGGGAACACCGGGGAGCTGTTTTTT. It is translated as CASSVAGNTGELFF. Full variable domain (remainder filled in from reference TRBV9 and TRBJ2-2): DSGVTQTPKHLITATGQRVTLRCSPRSGDLSVYWYQQSLDQGLQFLIQYYNGEERAKGNILERFSAQQFPDLHSELNLSSLELGDSALYFCASSVAGNTGELFFGEGSRLTVL.